This T cell receptor beta chain was sequenced for a study of T cell responses to AZD1222 COVID-19 vaccine. Method: immunoSEQ multiplex PCR; TCRdb's copy keeps in-frame clones and lacks some. The sample includes about 110,000 clones, 81% of them seen just once. V gave up 3 bases and J gave up 1 base, with 13 bases separating them. The CDR3 length is 15 residues. CDR1 is SGDLS, CDR2 YYNGEE, per germline. The sequencing used peripheral blood, collected on day 0 of AZD1222 vaccination. The chain combines TRBV9 with TRBJ1-1; D is undetermined. The receptor comes from an adult in good health. The CDR3 DNA reads TGTGCCAGCAGCGCCAGACCTCAAGGGAACACTGAAGCTTTCTTT. Its translation is CASSARPQGNTEAFF.